One and the same sample provided the 20 T cell receptor beta chains below, sequenced in a study of blood T cell repertoires in COVID-19. Generated by immunoSEQ multiplex PCR, the TCRdb table keeps only in-frame clones and is missing some. This sample has about 81,000 clones, with 88% found just once. Material for sequencing was peripheral blood. These receptors were collected from a woman over 75 with acute or convalescent COVID-19.

This clone showed up just once. CDR3 bases: TGTGCCAGCTCACGCGGGGGACTAGCGGGGCTCTCCTACGAGCAGTACTTC. Translated: CASSRGGLAGLSYEQYF. The J gene is TRBJ2-7, the V gene TRBV18, with 13 bases lining up with TRBD2. Trimming cost V 4 bases and J 0 bases; bases outside gene matches: 6. This CDR3 contains 17 residues. CDR1 is KGHSH, CDR2 LQKENI, per germline.

V and J are TRBV7-8 and TRBJ1-6; 9 bases match TRBD1. The V segment lost 2 bases and the J segment 10 bases; nucleotides outside the gene matches: 6. This CDR3 is 15 amino acids long. Germline values: CDR1 SGHVS, CDR2 FQNEAQ. For the CDR3, the DNA is TGTGCCAGCAGCTTACTCGGACAGGGGAAATCACCCCTCCACTTT. Its protein product is CASSLLGQGKSPLHF.

This chain uses TRBV5-4 with TRBJ2-3, with 8 bases aligning to TRBD2. With V trimmed by 6 bases and J by 2 bases, 5 bases remained unmatched. CDR3 size: 14 residues. Germline V CDR1 and CDR2: SGHNT, YYREEE (reference sequence). The CDR3 sequence: CASKGGGNTDTQYF. Written as DNA, the CDR3 is TGTGCCAGCAAGGGCGGGGGGAACACAGATACGCAGTATTTT.

The genes are TRBV12-1 and TRBJ2-7; the table gives TRBD2 as D, unverified against the DNA. TRBV12-1 has pseudogene status. CDR3 length: 16 residues. CDR3 sequence: CASSLRASGSSYEQYF. CDR3 sequence (DNA): TGTGCCAGCAGCCTTCGGGCTAGCGGGAGCTCCTACGAGCAGTACTTC.

The chain employs TRBV11-2 and TRBJ2-7; TRBD1 matches at 10 bases. V lost 5 bases to trimming and J lost 2 bases; unmatched junction nucleotides: 9. Germline V lookup: CDR1 SGHAT, CDR2 FQNNGV. The CDR3 extends over 16 amino acids. CDR3 loop: CASSERQGAITYEQYF. As DNA, the CDR3 is TGTGCCAGCAGCGAAAGACAGGGGGCAATAACCTACGAGCAGTACTTC.

This clone was seen only once. The V call is TRBV7-2, the J call TRBJ1-5; 7 positions match TRBD1. The CDR3 contains 14 residues. V lost 2 bases and J lost 6; bases outside the gene matches: 4. Germline CDR1 is SGHTA and CDR2 is FQGNSA. CDR3 sequence: CASSLQQGPQPQHF. CDR3 bases: TGTGCCAGCAGCTTACAACAGGGGCCTCAGCCCCAGCATTTT.

This clone was recorded only once. The chain uses TRBV7-2 and TRBJ2-7, with D perhaps TRBD2 (5 bases). CDR1 and CDR2 from the germline V gene are SGHTA and FQGNSA. CDR3 size: 15 residues. V lost 3 bases and J lost 3, with 15 bases in between. The CDR3 region has the DNA TGTGCCAGCAGCTTCGGTAGATCGGCGGGCTACGAGCAGTACTTC. It is translated as CASSFGRSAGYEQYF.

The chain uses TRBV7-2 and TRBJ1-2; 9 bases line up with TRBD1. The CDR3 sequence is 14 residues long. The junction had 7 bases not matched to a gene; V was cut back by 5 bases and J by 6 bases. The V gene's germline CDR1 is SGHTA and CDR2 FQGNSA. DNA for the CDR3: TGTGCCAGCAGCCCCCGGGGACAGGGAGATGGCTACACCTTC. Translating gives CASSPRGQGDGYTF.

The genes are TRBV11-1 and TRBJ1-1; no clear D. V lost 3 bases and J lost 3, with 5 bases in between. Germline CDR1 and CDR2: SGHAT and FQDESV (reference sequence). This CDR3 is built from 12 residues. The CDR3 loop reads CASSFGDTEAFF. The CDR3 DNA is TGTGCCAGCAGCTTCGGTGACACTGAAGCTTTCTTT.

The chain recombines TRBV12-3 or TRBV12-4 with TRBJ2-5; D ambiguous. The CDR3 contains 11 residues. The V end lost 4 bases, the J end lost 3 bases, and 3 bases lay between the germline ends. The CDR3 sequence is CASSSEETQYF. The CDR3 DNA follows: TGTGCCAGCAGTTCCGAAGAGACCCAGTACTTC.

This clone was counted a single time. The rearrangement joins TRBV5-1 to TRBJ2-2; tentatively, D is TRBD2 (7 bases). The CDR3 extends over 20 amino acids. V lost 7 bases and J lost 1, with 29 bases in between. Germline-derived CDR1 and CDR2 are SGHRS and YFSETQ. This CDR3 is CASPQGGGAGNNQNTGELFF. The DNA for the CDR3 is TGCGCCAGCCCCCAAGGGGGGGGAGCGGGAAATAATCAGAACACCGGGGAGCTGTTTTTT.

The V call is TRBV5-1, the J call TRBJ2-2; the match to TRBD2 covers 8 bases. CDR3 length: 15 residues. Trimming cost V 2 bases and J 5 bases; bases outside gene matches: 5. CDR1 SGHRS and CDR2 YFSETQ come from the germline V gene. DNA of the CDR3: TGCGCCAGCAGCTTTAGCGGGGAAGGGACCGGGGAGCTGTTTTTT. Its translation: CASSFSGEGTGELFF.

This clone was detected only once. The rearrangement joins TRBV30 to TRBJ1-2; D remains unclear. The germline V and J ends were trimmed by 4 bases and 3 bases, with 9 bases remaining between them. The germline V gene encodes CDR1 GTSNPN and CDR2 SVGIG (reference sequence). The CDR3 extends over 12 amino acids. CDR3: CAWNRGDYGYTF. Written as DNA, the CDR3 is TGTGCCTGGAACCGAGGTGACTATGGCTACACCTTC.

The rearrangement links TRBV7-2 to TRBJ1-4; D not resolved. The CDR3 totals 15 residues. Germline CDR1 SGHTA, CDR2 FQGNSA. V lost 5 bases, J lost 3 bases, and 13 bases lay in between. CDR3 protein: CASSPWARANEKLFF. CDR3 in DNA: TGTGCCAGCAGCCCATGGGCCCGAGCTAATGAAAAACTGTTTTTT.

The chain links TRBV19 to TRBJ2-1; TRBD1 matches at 9 bases. Trimming took 3 bases from V and 7 from J; bases not matched to a gene: 7. This CDR3 is built from 15 residues. Germline loops: CDR1 LNHDA, CDR2 SQIVND (reference sequence). CDR3 in amino acids: CASSIPTGGGNEQFF. DNA for the CDR3: TGTGCCAGTAGTATTCCGACAGGGGGTGGGAATGAGCAGTTCTTC.

The chain has TRBV5-4 and TRBJ1-2; 9 nucleotides align to TRBD1. The CDR3 length is 16 residues. The germline V gene has CDR1 SGHNT and CDR2 YYREEE (reference sequence). Trimming took 3 bases from V and 1 from J; bases not matched to a gene: 7. The CDR3 sequence is CASSSKDRGHNYGYTF. CDR3 DNA: TGTGCCAGCAGCTCAAAGGACAGGGGCCATAACTATGGCTACACCTTC.

The rearrangement links TRBV3-1 (or the pseudogene TRBV3-2) to TRBJ2-7; maybe TRBD2 (6 bases). Trimming cost V 2 bases and J 4 bases, with 12 bases left between them. Germline CDR1 is LGHDT and CDR2 is YNNKEL (reference sequence). The CDR3 contains 14 residues. Here the CDR3 DNA reads TGTGCCAGCAGCCAAACGGCTGGGGGGTACGAGCAGTACTTC. Amino acids: CASSQTAGGYEQYF.

V and J are TRBV18 and TRBJ2-5; TRBD1 matches 11 bases. The germline V gene has CDR1 KGHSH and CDR2 LQKENI. This CDR3 has 14 amino acids. Trimming at V came to 4 bases and at J to 7 bases, leaving 5 bases not matched to a gene. CDR3 residues: CASSRDRGISTQYF. The DNA for the CDR3 is TGTGCCAGCTCACGGGACAGGGGGATCTCGACCCAGTACTTC.

This rearrangement joins TRBV7-9 to TRBJ2-6, with D possibly matching TRBD2 (5 bases). The CDR3 is 16 residues long. From germline, CDR1 is SEHNR and CDR2 FQNEAQ (reference sequence). V lost 5 bases and J 0 bases, leaving 11 bases between the germline ends. The CDR3 sequence: CASSPNDYSGANVLTF. As DNA, the CDR3 is TGTGCCAGCAGCCCTAACGACTACTCTGGGGCCAACGTCCTGACTTTC.

The rearrangement uses TRBV30 and TRBJ1-6; no clear D gene. V was pared by 5 bases and J by 9 bases, with 23 bases between. The CDR3 runs 16 residues. The germline CDR1 and CDR2 sequences are GTSNPN and SVGIG (reference sequence). CDR3: CAWDFGTDLFSSPLHF. The CDR3 region has the DNA TGTGCCTGGGACTTTGGAACAGACCTTTTTTCTTCACCCCTCCACTTT.